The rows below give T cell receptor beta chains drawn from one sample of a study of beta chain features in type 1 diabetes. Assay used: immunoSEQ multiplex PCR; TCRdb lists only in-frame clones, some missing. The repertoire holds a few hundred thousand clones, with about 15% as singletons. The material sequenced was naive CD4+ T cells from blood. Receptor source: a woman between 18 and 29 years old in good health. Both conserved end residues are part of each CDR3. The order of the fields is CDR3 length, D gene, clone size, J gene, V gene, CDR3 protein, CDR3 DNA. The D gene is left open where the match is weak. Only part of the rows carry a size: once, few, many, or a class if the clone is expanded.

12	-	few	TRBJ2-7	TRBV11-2	CASSALEYEQYF	TGTGCCAGCAGCGCCCTGGAGTACGAGCAGTACTTC
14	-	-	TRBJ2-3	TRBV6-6	CASTFGSSTDTQYF	TGTGCCAGCACGTTTGGCTCGAGCACAGATACGCAGTATTTT
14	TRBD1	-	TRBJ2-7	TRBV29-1	CSVEFRDSSYEQYF	TGCAGCGTTGAATTCCGGGACAGCTCCTACGAGCAGTACTTC
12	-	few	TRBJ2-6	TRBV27	CATSSGANVLTF	TGTGCCACCTCCTCTGGGGCCAACGTCCTGACTTTC
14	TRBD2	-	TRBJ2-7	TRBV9	CASSSRLAADEQYF	TGTGCCAGCAGCTCCCGACTAGCGGCGGACGAGCAGTACTTC
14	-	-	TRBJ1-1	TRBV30	CAWSGQASNTEAFF	TGTGCCTGGAGTGGACAGGCCTCGAACACTGAAGCTTTCTTT
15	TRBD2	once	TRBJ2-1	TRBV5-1	CASSLTAGTSGEQFF	TGCGCCAGCAGCTTGACGGCCGGGACTAGCGGAGAGCAGTTCTTC
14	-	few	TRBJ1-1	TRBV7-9	CASSLRGNGTEAFF	TGTGCCAGCAGCTTGAGGGGGAATGGGACTGAAGCTTTCTTT
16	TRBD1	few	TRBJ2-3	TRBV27	CASSLLFRTGEDTQYF	TGTGCCAGCAGTTTACTCTTTCGGACAGGGGAAGATACGCAGTATTTT
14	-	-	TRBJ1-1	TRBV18	CASSLSDRNTEAFF	TGTGCCAGCTCACTCTCGGACAGGAACACTGAAGCTTTCTTT
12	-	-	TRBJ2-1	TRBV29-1	CSVEREYNEQFF	TGCAGCGTTGAACGGGAATACAATGAGCAGTTCTTC
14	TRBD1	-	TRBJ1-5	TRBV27	CASSLTGGNQPQHF	TGTGCCAGCAGTCTGACAGGGGGCAATCAGCCCCAGCATTTT
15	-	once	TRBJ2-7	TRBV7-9	CASSVQGALLYEQYF	TGTGCCAGCAGCGTACAGGGTGCCTTATTGTACGAGCAGTACTTC
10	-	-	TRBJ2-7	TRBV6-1	CASRKEWQYF	TGTGCCAGCAGGAAGGAGTGGCAGTACTTC
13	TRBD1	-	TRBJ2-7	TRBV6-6	CASSLDRGYEQYF	TGTGCCAGCAGTTTGGACAGGGGGTACGAGCAGTACTTC
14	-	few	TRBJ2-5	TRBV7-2	CASSLATRGETQYF	TGTGCCAGCAGCTTAGCGACTCGGGGGGAGACCCAGTACTTC
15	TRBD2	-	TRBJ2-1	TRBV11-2	CASSASGSSYNEQFF	TGTGCCAGCAGCGCTAGCGGGAGCTCCTACAATGAGCAGTTCTTC
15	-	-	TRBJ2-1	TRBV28	CASSAWGRNNNEQFF	TGTGCCAGCAGCGCATGGGGGAGGAATAACAATGAGCAGTTCTTC
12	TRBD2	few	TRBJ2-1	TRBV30	CASSGSGNEQFF	TGTGCCTCTAGCGGGAGTGGAAATGAGCAGTTCTTC
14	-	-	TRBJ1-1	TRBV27	CASKHTDSNTEAFF	TGTGCCAGCAAACATACCGACAGCAACACTGAAGCTTTCTTT
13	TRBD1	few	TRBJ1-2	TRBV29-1	CSTRDSLNYGYTF	TGCAGTACTCGGGACAGCCTTAACTATGGCTACACCTTC
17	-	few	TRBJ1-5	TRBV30	CAWSPRGGPTRHQPQHF	TGTGCCTGGAGCCCTAGGGGGGGACCCACCCGTCATCAGCCCCAGCATTTT
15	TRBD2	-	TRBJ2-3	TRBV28	CASSGTSGRIDTQYF	TGTGCCAGCAGTGGGACTAGCGGGAGGATTGATACGCAGTATTTT